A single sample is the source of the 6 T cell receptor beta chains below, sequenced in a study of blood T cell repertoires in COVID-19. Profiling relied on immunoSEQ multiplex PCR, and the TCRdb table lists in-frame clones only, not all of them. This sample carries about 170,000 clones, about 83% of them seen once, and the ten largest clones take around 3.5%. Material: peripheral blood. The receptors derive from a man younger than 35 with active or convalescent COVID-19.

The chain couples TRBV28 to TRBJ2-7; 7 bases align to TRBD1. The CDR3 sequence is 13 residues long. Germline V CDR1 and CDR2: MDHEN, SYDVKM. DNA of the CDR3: TGTGCACCCTTGGACAGGACCTACTACGAGCAGTACGTC. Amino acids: CAPLDRTYYEQYV.

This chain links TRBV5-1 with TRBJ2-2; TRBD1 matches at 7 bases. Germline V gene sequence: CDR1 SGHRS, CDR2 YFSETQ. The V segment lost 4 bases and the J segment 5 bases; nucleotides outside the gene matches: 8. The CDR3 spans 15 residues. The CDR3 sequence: CASSRTGESTGELFF. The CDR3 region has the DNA TGCGCCAGCAGCAGAACAGGGGAGTCGACCGGGGAGCTGTTTTTT.

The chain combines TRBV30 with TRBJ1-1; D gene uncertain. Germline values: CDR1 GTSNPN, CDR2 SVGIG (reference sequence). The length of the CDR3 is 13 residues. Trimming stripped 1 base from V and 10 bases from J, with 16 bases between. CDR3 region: CAWSGWLSLGAFF. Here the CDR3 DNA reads TGTGCCTGGAGTGGGTGGCTTTCTCTTGGAGCTTTCTTT.

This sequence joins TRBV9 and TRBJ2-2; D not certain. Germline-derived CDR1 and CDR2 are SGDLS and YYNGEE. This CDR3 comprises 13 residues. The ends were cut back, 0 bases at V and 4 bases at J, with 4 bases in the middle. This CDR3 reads CASSVGVTGELFF. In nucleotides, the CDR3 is TGTGCCAGCAGCGTAGGAGTCACCGGGGAGCTGTTTTTT. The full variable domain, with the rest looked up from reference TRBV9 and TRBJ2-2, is DSGVTQTPKHLITATGQRVTLRCSPRSGDLSVYWYQQSLDQGLQFLIQYYNGEERAKGNILERFSAQQFPDLHSELNLSSLELGDSALYFCASSVGVTGELFFGEGSRLTVL.

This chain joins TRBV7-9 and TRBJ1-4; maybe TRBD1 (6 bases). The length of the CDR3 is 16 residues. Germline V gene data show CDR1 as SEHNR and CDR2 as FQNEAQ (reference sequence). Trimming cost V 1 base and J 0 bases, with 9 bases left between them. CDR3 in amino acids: CASSLDRASTNEKLFF. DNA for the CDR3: TGTGCCAGCAGCTTAGACAGGGCATCAACTAATGAAAAACTGTTTTTT.

The DNA of the CDR3 is TGTGCCAGCAGCAAAGGGTCCCGGCGGGAGGGGAAACACAATGAGCAGTTCTTC. As protein: CASSKGSRREGKHNEQFF. This chain connects TRBV21-1 to TRBJ2-1; the table's D call of TRBD2 was not tested on the DNA. TRBV21-1 is shown as a pseudogene. The CDR3 covers 18 residues.